Listed below are T cell receptor beta chains from one sample, sequenced in a study of blood T cell repertoires in COVID-19. Here immunoSEQ multiplex PCR was the method, and the copy in TCRdb shows in-frame clones only, minus some. This sample has under 250,000 clones, with 80% to 90% found just once. The sequenced sample consisted of peripheral blood. Every receptor here comes from a man in his forties with active or convalescent COVID-19. Both conserved end residues are part of each CDR3. The order of the fields is CDR3 DNA, CDR3 protein, clone size, V gene, D gene, J gene. The D gene is left open where the match is weak. The size field is filled for only some rows; it gives once, few, many or a size class.

cdr3_nt: TGTGCTAGTGGCCTACAGGGTTCTGAAGCTTTCTTT; cdr3_aa: CASGLQGSEAFF; clone_size: -; v_call: TRBV12-5; d_call: -; j_call: TRBJ1-1
cdr3_nt: TGTGCCAGCAGCTTAACCGGACAGATGAACACTGAAGCTTTCTTT; cdr3_aa: CASSLTGQMNTEAFF; clone_size: few; v_call: TRBV7-3; d_call: -; j_call: TRBJ1-1
cdr3_nt: TGTGCCAGCAGTCAAAGCACCGGGACAGCAAACTACGAGCAGTACTTC; cdr3_aa: CASSQSTGTANYEQYF; clone_size: -; v_call: TRBV6-6; d_call: TRBD1; j_call: TRBJ2-7
cdr3_nt: TGTGCCAGCAGCTCCCGGACAGGGGGGTATGGCTACACCTTC; cdr3_aa: CASSSRTGGYGYTF; clone_size: -; v_call: TRBV7-8; d_call: TRBD1; j_call: TRBJ1-2
cdr3_nt: TGCGCCAGCAGCCAAACTAGCGGACCGCAAGAGACCCAGTACTTC; cdr3_aa: CASSQTSGPQETQYF; clone_size: -; v_call: TRBV4-1; d_call: TRBD2; j_call: TRBJ2-5
cdr3_nt: TGTGCCAGAAGCCCTTACAGGGACAATCAGCCCCAGCATTTT; cdr3_aa: CARSPYRDNQPQHF; clone_size: -; v_call: TRBV5-3; d_call: -; j_call: TRBJ1-5
cdr3_nt: TGTGCCAGCAGCCAAATGGGGACAGCCGCAACTAATGAAAAACTGTTTTTT; cdr3_aa: CASSQMGTAATNEKLFF; clone_size: few; v_call: TRBV7-2; d_call: TRBD1; j_call: TRBJ1-4
cdr3_nt: TGTGCCAGCAAACGGGGGGGGACAGGGGCGAATCAGCCCCAGCATTTT; cdr3_aa: CASKRGGTGANQPQHF; clone_size: few; v_call: TRBV3-1/TRBV3-2; d_call: TRBD1; j_call: TRBJ1-5
cdr3_nt: TGTGCCAGCAGCCTTCTAGCGAACACTGAAGCTTTCTTT; cdr3_aa: CASSLLANTEAFF; clone_size: -; v_call: TRBV11-1; d_call: -; j_call: TRBJ1-1
cdr3_nt: TGTGCCAGTAGTATAGAACTAGTTCTGGCCTACGAGCAGTACTTC; cdr3_aa: CASSIELVLAYEQYF; clone_size: once; v_call: TRBV19; d_call: -; j_call: TRBJ2-7
cdr3_nt: TGTGCCAGCAGCTCGCAACAGGGATCCCTCCCAGAGACCCAGTACTTC; cdr3_aa: CASSSQQGSLPETQYF; clone_size: -; v_call: TRBV7-8; d_call: -; j_call: TRBJ2-5
cdr3_nt: TGTGCCAGCAGCGTAGTACGGGACCGGGGGGGCACCGGGGAGCTGTTTTTT; cdr3_aa: CASSVVRDRGGTGELFF; clone_size: few; v_call: TRBV9; d_call: TRBD2; j_call: TRBJ2-2
cdr3_nt: TGTGCCAGCAGCTCAAACGGCTACGAGCAGTACTTC; cdr3_aa: CASSSNGYEQYF; clone_size: -; v_call: TRBV7-8; d_call: -; j_call: TRBJ2-7
cdr3_nt: TGTGCCAGCTCACCCTACAGGGAGTCTGGAAACACCATATATTTT; cdr3_aa: CASSPYRESGNTIYF; clone_size: -; v_call: TRBV18; d_call: -; j_call: TRBJ1-3
cdr3_nt: TGCGCCAGCAGCTTGAGGGCAGTAGAGGGCGAGCAGTACTTC; cdr3_aa: CASSLRAVEGEQYF; clone_size: -; v_call: TRBV5-1; d_call: -; j_call: TRBJ2-7
cdr3_nt: TGTGCCAGCAGCCCCGACAGGACCTATGGCTACACCTTC; cdr3_aa: CASSPDRTYGYTF; clone_size: once; v_call: TRBV7-9; d_call: -; j_call: TRBJ1-2
cdr3_nt: TGTGCCAGCAGCTTATTTTCAGGGCGAGGTCGTTACAGCAATCAGCCCCAGCATTTT; cdr3_aa: CASSLFSGRGRYSNQPQHF; clone_size: -; v_call: TRBV7-8; d_call: -; j_call: TRBJ1-5
cdr3_nt: TGTGCCAGCAGCTTGGCCAGGACGGGAATGAACACTGAAGCTTTCTTT; cdr3_aa: CASSLARTGMNTEAFF; clone_size: -; v_call: TRBV5-4; d_call: -; j_call: TRBJ1-1
cdr3_nt: TGTGCCTGGGGATACAGGGGGACCTCACCCCTCCACTTT; cdr3_aa: CAWGYRGTSPLHF; clone_size: -; v_call: TRBV30; d_call: TRBD1; j_call: TRBJ1-6
cdr3_nt: TGTGCCTGGAACAGGGATTTCTATGGCTACACCTTC; cdr3_aa: CAWNRDFYGYTF; clone_size: few; v_call: TRBV30; d_call: -; j_call: TRBJ1-2
cdr3_nt: TGCGCCAGCAGCTCGGTCCCGGGGAACACTGAAGCTTTCTTT; cdr3_aa: CASSSVPGNTEAFF; clone_size: once; v_call: TRBV5-1; d_call: -; j_call: TRBJ1-1
cdr3_nt: TGTGCCTGGAGTGTTAGGGGCTGGTCCGGGGAGCTGTTTTTT; cdr3_aa: CAWSVRGWSGELFF; clone_size: -; v_call: TRBV30; d_call: -; j_call: TRBJ2-2
cdr3_nt: TGTGCCAGCAGCTTAATGACCGTAGAAGAGGGTGAGCAGTTCTTC; cdr3_aa: CASSLMTVEEGEQFF; clone_size: -; v_call: TRBV7-9; d_call: -; j_call: TRBJ2-1
cdr3_nt: TGTGCCAGTAGTATCGGGCGGGGGATCCGCACAGATACGCAGTATTTT; cdr3_aa: CASSIGRGIRTDTQYF; clone_size: -; v_call: TRBV19; d_call: TRBD2; j_call: TRBJ2-3
cdr3_nt: TGTGCCAGCAGTGTGGGAGTCTCTGGAAACACCATATATTTT; cdr3_aa: CASSVGVSGNTIYF; clone_size: -; v_call: TRBV2; d_call: -; j_call: TRBJ1-3
cdr3_nt: TGTGCCAGCAGTGAGAGGGGGAATTCACCCCTCCACTTT; cdr3_aa: CASSERGNSPLHF; clone_size: -; v_call: TRBV2; d_call: -; j_call: TRBJ1-6
cdr3_nt: TGCGCCAGCAGGAACCGACAGGTGCTCTACGATGAGCAGTTCTTC; cdr3_aa: CASRNRQVLYDEQFF; clone_size: once; v_call: TRBV5-1; d_call: -; j_call: TRBJ2-1
cdr3_nt: TGTGCCAGCAGCAAAGGGCCCGGGACAGGGGGCCATCAGCCCCAGCATTTT; cdr3_aa: CASSKGPGTGGHQPQHF; clone_size: -; v_call: TRBV21-1; d_call: -; j_call: TRBJ1-5
cdr3_nt: TGTGCCAGTAGTACAGGACAGGGACAAGAGACCCAGTACTTC; cdr3_aa: CASSTGQGQETQYF; clone_size: -; v_call: TRBV19; d_call: TRBD1; j_call: TRBJ2-5
cdr3_nt: TGTGCCAGTAGCCTACTATATAGCAATCAGCCCCAGCATTTT; cdr3_aa: CASSLLYSNQPQHF; clone_size: once; v_call: TRBV19; d_call: -; j_call: TRBJ1-5
cdr3_nt: TGTGCCAGCAGGGACAGTCATCAAGAGACCCAGTACTTC; cdr3_aa: CASRDSHQETQYF; clone_size: -; v_call: TRBV6-6; d_call: -; j_call: TRBJ2-5
cdr3_nt: TGTGCCAGCAGCCACACAGGGAGTGACTATGGCTACACCTTC; cdr3_aa: CASSHTGSDYGYTF; clone_size: few; v_call: TRBV6-5; d_call: -; j_call: TRBJ1-2
cdr3_nt: TGTGCCCTGGACAGAAACACCGGGGAGCTGTTTTTT; cdr3_aa: CALDRNTGELFF; clone_size: -; v_call: TRBV21-1; d_call: -; j_call: TRBJ2-2
cdr3_nt: TGCGCCAGCAGCCAATCCGGGACAGGGAATAGGGAGACCCAGTACTTC; cdr3_aa: CASSQSGTGNRETQYF; clone_size: -; v_call: TRBV4-1; d_call: TRBD1; j_call: TRBJ2-5
cdr3_nt: TGTGCCAGCAGTTACTCCGGCGGGGGCGGTACCTATGGCTACACCTTC; cdr3_aa: CASSYSGGGGTYGYTF; clone_size: -; v_call: TRBV6-5; d_call: -; j_call: TRBJ1-2
cdr3_nt: TGTGCCAGCAGCGCCTATCAATCCTACGAGCAGTACTTC; cdr3_aa: CASSAYQSYEQYF; clone_size: -; v_call: TRBV11-2; d_call: -; j_call: TRBJ2-7
cdr3_nt: TGTGCCAGCATGGGTTTATGGCGGGAGGGATCCTACAATGAGCAGTTCTTC; cdr3_aa: CASMGLWREGSYNEQFF; clone_size: -; v_call: TRBV2; d_call: TRBD2; j_call: TRBJ2-1
cdr3_nt: TGTGCCAGCAGCAAGCAGGGGGCGAGTGGGAATCAGCCCCAGCATTTT; cdr3_aa: CASSKQGASGNQPQHF; clone_size: few; v_call: TRBV21-1; d_call: -; j_call: TRBJ1-5
cdr3_nt: TGTGCCAGCACCGCCACTAGCGGGAGGGCCCGCGAGCAGTACTTC; cdr3_aa: CASTATSGRAREQYF; clone_size: -; v_call: TRBV6-5; d_call: TRBD2; j_call: TRBJ2-7
cdr3_nt: TGTGCCAGCAGTTCCCGACAGGGAAGGTCGTCTGGAAACACCATATATTTT; cdr3_aa: CASSSRQGRSSGNTIYF; clone_size: few; v_call: TRBV27; d_call: TRBD1; j_call: TRBJ1-3
cdr3_nt: TGTGCCACCAGTGATTCCGGGACAGGAGGGGAGACCCAGTACTTC; cdr3_aa: CATSDSGTGGETQYF; clone_size: -; v_call: TRBV24-1; d_call: TRBD1; j_call: TRBJ2-5
cdr3_nt: TGTGCCAGCAGCTTAGCAGGGTTTTATGGCTACACCTTC; cdr3_aa: CASSLAGFYGYTF; clone_size: -; v_call: TRBV11-2; d_call: -; j_call: TRBJ1-2
cdr3_nt: TGTGCCAGCAGGGGTAGCGGGAGCTCCTACAATGAGCAGTTCTTC; cdr3_aa: CASRGSGSSYNEQFF; clone_size: -; v_call: TRBV2; d_call: TRBD2; j_call: TRBJ2-1
cdr3_nt: TGTGCCAGCAGCACGCCCCCGACAGGGGTAGCTTTCTTT; cdr3_aa: CASSTPPTGVAFF; clone_size: -; v_call: TRBV7-2; d_call: TRBD1; j_call: TRBJ1-1
cdr3_nt: TGTGCCAGTATGCAGGGCCACTCCACAGATACGCAGTATTTT; cdr3_aa: CASMQGHSTDTQYF; clone_size: few; v_call: TRBV19; d_call: -; j_call: TRBJ2-3
cdr3_nt: TGTGCCAGCTCACCCCCCGGGACAGGATCCTACGAGCAGTACTTC; cdr3_aa: CASSPPGTGSYEQYF; clone_size: -; v_call: TRBV18; d_call: TRBD1; j_call: TRBJ2-7
cdr3_nt: TGCGCCAGCAGTGGGCAGGCCTTCTCTGGGGCCAACGTCCTGACTTTC; cdr3_aa: CASSGQAFSGANVLTF; clone_size: -; v_call: TRBV10-2; d_call: -; j_call: TRBJ2-6
cdr3_nt: TGCGCCAGCAGCTTTAGCGGGGTAGCAGATACGCAGTATTTT; cdr3_aa: CASSFSGVADTQYF; clone_size: -; v_call: TRBV5-1; d_call: TRBD2; j_call: TRBJ2-3
cdr3_nt: TGTGCCAGCAGCCAAAAGACAGGGACCCCTGAAGCTTTCTTT; cdr3_aa: CASSQKTGTPEAFF; clone_size: -; v_call: TRBV3-1/TRBV3-2; d_call: TRBD1; j_call: TRBJ1-1
cdr3_nt: TGTGCCAGCAGCCAAGGGGGGGGCGGCTACACCTTC; cdr3_aa: CASSQGGGGYTF; clone_size: -; v_call: TRBV3-1/TRBV3-2; d_call: -; j_call: TRBJ1-2
cdr3_nt: TGTGCCAGCAGTACGGCCGGGACAGGGTTTGTTAATGAGCAGTTCTTC; cdr3_aa: CASSTAGTGFVNEQFF; clone_size: -; v_call: TRBV27; d_call: TRBD1; j_call: TRBJ2-1
cdr3_nt: TGTGCCAGCAGGGACCGACAGGGCTATGGCTACACCTTC; cdr3_aa: CASRDRQGYGYTF; clone_size: -; v_call: TRBV7-2; d_call: TRBD1; j_call: TRBJ1-2
cdr3_nt: TGTGCCAGCAGCCAAAGCCAGGGGGCATACGAGCAGTACTTC; cdr3_aa: CASSQSQGAYEQYF; clone_size: once; v_call: TRBV3-1/TRBV3-2; d_call: TRBD1; j_call: TRBJ2-7